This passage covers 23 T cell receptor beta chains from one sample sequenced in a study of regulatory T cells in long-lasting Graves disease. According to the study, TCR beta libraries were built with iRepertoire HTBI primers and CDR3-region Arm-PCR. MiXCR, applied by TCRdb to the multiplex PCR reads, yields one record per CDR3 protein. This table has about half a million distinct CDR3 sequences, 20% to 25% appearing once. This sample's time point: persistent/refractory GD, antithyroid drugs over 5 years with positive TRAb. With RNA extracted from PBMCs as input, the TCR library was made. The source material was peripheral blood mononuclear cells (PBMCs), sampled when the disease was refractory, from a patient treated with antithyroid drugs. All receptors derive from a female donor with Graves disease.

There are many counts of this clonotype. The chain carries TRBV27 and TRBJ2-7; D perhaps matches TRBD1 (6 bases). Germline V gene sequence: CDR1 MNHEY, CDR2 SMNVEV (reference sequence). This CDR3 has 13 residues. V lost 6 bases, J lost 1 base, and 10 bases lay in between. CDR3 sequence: CASSRDTSYEQYF. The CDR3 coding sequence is TGTGCCAGCAGCAGGGACACTTCCTACGAGCAGTACTTC.

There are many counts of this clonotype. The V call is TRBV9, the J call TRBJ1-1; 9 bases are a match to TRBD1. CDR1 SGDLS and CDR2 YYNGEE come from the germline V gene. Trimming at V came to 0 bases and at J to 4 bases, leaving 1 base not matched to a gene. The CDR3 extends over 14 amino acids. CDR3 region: CASSVGQGGTEAFF. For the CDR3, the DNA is TGTGCCAGCAGCGTAGGACAGGGGGGCACTGAAGCTTTCTTT.

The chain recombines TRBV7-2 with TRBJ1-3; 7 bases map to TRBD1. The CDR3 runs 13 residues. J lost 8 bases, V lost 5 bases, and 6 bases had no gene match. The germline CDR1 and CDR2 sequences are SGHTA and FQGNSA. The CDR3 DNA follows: TGTGCCAGCAGCCGAGGGGGCGGATACACCATATATTTT. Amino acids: CASSRGGGYTIYF.

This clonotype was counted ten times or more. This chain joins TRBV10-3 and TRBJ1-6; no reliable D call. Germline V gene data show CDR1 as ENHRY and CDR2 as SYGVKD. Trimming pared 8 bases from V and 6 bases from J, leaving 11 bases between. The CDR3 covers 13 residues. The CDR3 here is CAIGSRVNSPLHF. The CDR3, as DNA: TGTGCCATCGGATCGAGGGTTAATTCACCCCTCCACTTT.

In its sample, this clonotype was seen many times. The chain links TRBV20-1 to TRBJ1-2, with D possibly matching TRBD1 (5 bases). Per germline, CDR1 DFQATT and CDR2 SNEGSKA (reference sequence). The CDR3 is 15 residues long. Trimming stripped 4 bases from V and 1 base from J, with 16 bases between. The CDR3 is CSATTPGTLNYGYTF. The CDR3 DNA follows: TGCAGTGCTACTACTCCCGGGACCCTTAACTATGGCTACACCTTC.

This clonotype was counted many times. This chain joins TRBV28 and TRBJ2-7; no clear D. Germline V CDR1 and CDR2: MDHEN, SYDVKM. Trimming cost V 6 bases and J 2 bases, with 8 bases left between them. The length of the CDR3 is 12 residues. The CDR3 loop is CASRGWTYEQYF. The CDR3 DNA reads TGTGCCAGCAGAGGGTGGACCTACGAGCAGTACTTC.

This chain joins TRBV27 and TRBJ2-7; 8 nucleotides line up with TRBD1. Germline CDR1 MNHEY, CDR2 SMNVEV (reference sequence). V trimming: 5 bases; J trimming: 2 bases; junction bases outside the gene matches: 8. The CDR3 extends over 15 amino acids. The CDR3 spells CASSPVSTGAYEQYF. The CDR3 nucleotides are TGTGCCAGCAGTCCAGTCTCGACAGGGGCCTACGAGCAGTACTTC.

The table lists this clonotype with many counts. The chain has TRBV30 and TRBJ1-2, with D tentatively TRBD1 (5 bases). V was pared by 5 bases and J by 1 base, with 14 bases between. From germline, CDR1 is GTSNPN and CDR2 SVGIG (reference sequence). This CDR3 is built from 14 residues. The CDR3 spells CAWGTGILNYGYTF. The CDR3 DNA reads TGTGCCTGGGGGACGGGAATACTTAACTATGGCTACACCTTC.

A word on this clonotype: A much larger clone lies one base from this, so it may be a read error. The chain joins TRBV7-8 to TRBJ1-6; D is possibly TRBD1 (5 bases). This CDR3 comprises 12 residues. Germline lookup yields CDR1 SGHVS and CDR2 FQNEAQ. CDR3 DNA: TGTGCCAGCAGCCCCAGTCGGGGGTTGCCTTTCTTT. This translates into CASSPSRGLPFF.

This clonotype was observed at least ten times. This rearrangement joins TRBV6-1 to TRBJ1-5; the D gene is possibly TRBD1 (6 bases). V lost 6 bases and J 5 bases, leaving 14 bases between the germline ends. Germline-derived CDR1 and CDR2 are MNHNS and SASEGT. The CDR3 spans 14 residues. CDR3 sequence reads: CASSRQVRDQPQHF. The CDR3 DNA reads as TGTGCCAGCAGCAGACAGGTTCGCGATCAGCCCCAGCATTTT.

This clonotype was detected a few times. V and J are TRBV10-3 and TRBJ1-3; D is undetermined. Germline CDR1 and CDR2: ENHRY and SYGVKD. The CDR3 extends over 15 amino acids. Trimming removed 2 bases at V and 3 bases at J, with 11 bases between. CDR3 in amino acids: CAISERADSGNTIYF. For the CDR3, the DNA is TGTGCCATCAGTGAGAGGGCCGATAGTGGAAACACCATATATTTT.

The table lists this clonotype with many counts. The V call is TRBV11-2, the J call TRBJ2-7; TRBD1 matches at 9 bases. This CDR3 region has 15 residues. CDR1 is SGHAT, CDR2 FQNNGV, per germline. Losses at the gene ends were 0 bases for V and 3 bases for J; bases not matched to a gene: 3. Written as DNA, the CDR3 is TGTGCCAGCAGCTTAGATACGGACAGGGGCTACGAGCAGTACTTC. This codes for CASSLDTDRGYEQYF.

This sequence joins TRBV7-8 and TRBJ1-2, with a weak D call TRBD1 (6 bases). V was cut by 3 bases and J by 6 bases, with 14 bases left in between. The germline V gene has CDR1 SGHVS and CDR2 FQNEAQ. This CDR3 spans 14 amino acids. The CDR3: CASSFIGGADGYTF. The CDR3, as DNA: TGTGCCAGCAGCTTTATCGGGGGCGCAGATGGCTACACCTTC.

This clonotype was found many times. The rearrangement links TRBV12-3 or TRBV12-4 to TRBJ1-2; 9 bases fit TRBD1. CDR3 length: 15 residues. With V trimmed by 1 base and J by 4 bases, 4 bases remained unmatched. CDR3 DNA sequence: TGTGCCAGCAGTTTAGGGGACAGGGCTATCTATGGCTACACCTTC. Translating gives CASSLGDRAIYGYTF.

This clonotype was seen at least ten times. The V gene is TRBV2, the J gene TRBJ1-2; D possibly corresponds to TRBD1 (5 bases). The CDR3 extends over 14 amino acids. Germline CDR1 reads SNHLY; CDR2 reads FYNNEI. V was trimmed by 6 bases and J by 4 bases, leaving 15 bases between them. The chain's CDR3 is CASRESGTLYGYTF. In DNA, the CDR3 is TGTGCCAGCAGAGAAAGCGGGACCCTCTATGGCTACACCTTC.

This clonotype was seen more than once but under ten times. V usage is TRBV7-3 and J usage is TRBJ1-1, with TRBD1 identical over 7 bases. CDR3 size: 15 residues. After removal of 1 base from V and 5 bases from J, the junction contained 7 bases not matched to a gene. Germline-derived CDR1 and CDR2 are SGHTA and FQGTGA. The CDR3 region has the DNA TGTGCCAGCAGCTTAAAAGGGGGCCCCCGGACTGAAGCTTTCTTT. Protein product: CASSLKGGPRTEAFF.

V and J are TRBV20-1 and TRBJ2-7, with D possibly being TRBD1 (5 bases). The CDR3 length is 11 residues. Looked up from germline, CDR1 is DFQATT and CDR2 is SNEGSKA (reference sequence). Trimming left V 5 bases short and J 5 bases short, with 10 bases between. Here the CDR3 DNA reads TGCAGTGCTCCCAGGGTAAACGAGCAGTACTTC. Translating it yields CSAPRVNEQYF.

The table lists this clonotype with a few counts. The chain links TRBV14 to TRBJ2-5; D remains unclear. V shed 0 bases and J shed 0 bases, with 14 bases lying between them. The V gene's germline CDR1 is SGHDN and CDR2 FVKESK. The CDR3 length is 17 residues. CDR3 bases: TGTGCCAGCAGCCAAGATTCCCGGGCAGGCCACCAAGAGACCCAGTACTTC. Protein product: CASSQDSRAGHQETQYF.

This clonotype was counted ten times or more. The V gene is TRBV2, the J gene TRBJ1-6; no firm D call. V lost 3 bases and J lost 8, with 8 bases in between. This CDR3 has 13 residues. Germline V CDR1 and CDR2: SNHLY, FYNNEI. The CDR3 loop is CASSEVRYSPLHF. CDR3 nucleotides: TGTGCCAGCAGTGAGGTCCGCTATTCACCCCTCCACTTT.

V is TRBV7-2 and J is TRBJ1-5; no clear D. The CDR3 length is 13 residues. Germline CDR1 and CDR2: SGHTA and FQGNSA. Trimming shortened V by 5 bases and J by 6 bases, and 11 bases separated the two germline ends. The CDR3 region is CASSPGLGQPQHF. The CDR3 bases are TGTGCCAGCAGCCCCGGGCTCGGTCAGCCCCAGCATTTT.

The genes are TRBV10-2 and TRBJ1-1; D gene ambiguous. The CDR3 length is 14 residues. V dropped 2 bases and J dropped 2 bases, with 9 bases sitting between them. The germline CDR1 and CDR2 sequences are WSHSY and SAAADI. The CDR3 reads CASSETEKNTEAFF. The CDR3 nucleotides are TGCGCCAGCAGTGAGACAGAAAAAAACACTGAAGCTTTCTTT.

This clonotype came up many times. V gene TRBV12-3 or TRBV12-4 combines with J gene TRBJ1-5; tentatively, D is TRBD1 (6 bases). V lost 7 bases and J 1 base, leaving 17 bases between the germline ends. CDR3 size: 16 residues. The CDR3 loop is CASTATRGRSNQPQHF. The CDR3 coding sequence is TGTGCCAGCACCGCCACCAGGGGACGGAGCAATCAGCCCCAGCATTTT.

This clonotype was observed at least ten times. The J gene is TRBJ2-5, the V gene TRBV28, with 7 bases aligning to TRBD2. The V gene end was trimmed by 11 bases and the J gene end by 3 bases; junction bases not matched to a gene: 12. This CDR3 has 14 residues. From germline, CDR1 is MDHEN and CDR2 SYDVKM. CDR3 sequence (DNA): TGTGCCCACAAAGCCCCAAGCGGGGAAGAGACCCAGTACTTC. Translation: CAHKAPSGEETQYF.